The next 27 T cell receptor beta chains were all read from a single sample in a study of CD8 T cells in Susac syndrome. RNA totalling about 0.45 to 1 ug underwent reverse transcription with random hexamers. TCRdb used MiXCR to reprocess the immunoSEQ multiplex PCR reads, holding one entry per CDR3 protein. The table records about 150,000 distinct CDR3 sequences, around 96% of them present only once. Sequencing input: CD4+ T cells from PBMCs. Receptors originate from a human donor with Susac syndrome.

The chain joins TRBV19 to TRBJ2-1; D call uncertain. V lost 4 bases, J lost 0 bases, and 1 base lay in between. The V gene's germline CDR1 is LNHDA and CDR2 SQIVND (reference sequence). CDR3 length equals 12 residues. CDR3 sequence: CASSNSYNEQFF. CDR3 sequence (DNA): TGTGCCAGTAGTAACTCCTACAATGAGCAGTTCTTC.

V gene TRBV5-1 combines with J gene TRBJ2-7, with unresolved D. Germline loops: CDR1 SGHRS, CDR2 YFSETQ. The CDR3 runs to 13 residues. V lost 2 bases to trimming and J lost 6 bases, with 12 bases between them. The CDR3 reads CASSFWQAREQYF. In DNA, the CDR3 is TGCGCCAGCAGCTTCTGGCAGGCTCGCGAGCAGTACTTC.

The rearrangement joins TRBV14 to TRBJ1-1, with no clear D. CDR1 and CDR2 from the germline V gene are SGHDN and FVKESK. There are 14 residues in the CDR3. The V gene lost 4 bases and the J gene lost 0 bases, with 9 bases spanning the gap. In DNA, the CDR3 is TGTGCCAGCAGCCGACTGGGAGTGAACACTGAAGCTTTCTTT. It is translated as CASSRLGVNTEAFF.

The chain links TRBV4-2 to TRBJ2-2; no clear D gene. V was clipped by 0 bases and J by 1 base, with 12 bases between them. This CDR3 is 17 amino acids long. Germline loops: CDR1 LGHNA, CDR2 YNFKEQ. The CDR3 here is CASSQDYRELNTGELFF. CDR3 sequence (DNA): TGTGCCAGCAGCCAAGATTATAGGGAACTGAACACCGGGGAGCTGTTTTTT.

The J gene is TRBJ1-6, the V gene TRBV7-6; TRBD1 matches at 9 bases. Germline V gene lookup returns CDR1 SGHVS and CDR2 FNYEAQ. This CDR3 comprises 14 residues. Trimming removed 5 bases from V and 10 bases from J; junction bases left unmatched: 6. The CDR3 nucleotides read TGTGCCAGCAGCCCCCGACAGGGGGAGTCACCCCTCCACTTT. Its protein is CASSPRQGESPLHF.

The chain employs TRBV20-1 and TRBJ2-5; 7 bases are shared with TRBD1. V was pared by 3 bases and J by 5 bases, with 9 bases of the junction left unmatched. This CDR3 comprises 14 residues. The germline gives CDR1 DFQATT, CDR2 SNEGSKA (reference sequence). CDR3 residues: CSARGARGRETQYF. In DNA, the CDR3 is TGCAGTGCTAGGGGTGCTAGGGGGCGGGAGACCCAGTACTTC.

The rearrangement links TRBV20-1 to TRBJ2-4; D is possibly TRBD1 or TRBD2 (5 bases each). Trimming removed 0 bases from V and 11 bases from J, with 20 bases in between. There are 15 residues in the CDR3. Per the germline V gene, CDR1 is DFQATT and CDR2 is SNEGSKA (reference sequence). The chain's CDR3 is CSARDRGRGGRVQYF. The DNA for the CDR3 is TGCAGTGCTAGAGATCGGGGACGCGGCGGTAGGGTTCAGTACTTC.

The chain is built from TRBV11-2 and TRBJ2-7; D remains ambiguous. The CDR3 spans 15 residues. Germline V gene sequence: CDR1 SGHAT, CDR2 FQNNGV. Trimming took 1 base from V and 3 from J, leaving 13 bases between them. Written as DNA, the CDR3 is TGTGCCAGCAGCTTAGGTCCCGTTCGCCTCTACGAGCAGTACTTC. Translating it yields CASSLGPVRLYEQYF. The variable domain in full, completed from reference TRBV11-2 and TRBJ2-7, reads EAGVAQSPRYKIIEKRQSVAFWCNPISGHATLYWYQQILGQGPKLLIQFQNNGVVDDSQLPKDRFSAERLKGVDSTLKIQPAKLEDSAVYLCASSLGPVRLYEQYFGPGTRLTVT.

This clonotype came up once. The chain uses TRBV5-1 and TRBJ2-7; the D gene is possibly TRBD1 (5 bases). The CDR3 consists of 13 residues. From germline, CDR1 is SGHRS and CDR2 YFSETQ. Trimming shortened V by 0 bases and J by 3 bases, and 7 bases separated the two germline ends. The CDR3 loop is CASSLGGFYEQYF. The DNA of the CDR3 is TGCGCCAGCAGCTTGGGGGGCTTCTACGAGCAGTACTTC.

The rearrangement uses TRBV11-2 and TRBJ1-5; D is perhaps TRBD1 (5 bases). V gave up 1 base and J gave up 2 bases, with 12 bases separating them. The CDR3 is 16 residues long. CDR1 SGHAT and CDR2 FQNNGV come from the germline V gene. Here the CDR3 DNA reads TGTGCCAGCAGCTTAGGATGGAGGGGAGGCAATCAGCCCCAGCATTTT. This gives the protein CASSLGWRGGNQPQHF.

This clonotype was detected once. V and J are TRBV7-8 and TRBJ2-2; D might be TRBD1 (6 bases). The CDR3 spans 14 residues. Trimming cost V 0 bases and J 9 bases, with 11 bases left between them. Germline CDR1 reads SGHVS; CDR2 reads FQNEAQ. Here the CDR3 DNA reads TGTGCCAGCAGCTTAGCGCGGACAGTCCGGGAGCTGTTTTTT. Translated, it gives CASSLARTVRELFF. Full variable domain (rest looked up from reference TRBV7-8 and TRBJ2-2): GAGVSQSPRYKVAKRGQDVALRCDPISGHVSLFWYQQALGQGPEFLTYFQNEAQLDKSGLPSDRFFAERPEGSVSTLKIQRTQQEDSAVYLCASSLARTVRELFFGEGSRLTVL.

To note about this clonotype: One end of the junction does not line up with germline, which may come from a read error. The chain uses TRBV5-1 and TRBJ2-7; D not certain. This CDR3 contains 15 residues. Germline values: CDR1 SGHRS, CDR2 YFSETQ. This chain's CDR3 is CASRLVIPGDYEQYF. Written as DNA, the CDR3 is TGCGCCAGCAGGTTGGTTATTCCTGGGGACTACGAGCAGTACTTC.

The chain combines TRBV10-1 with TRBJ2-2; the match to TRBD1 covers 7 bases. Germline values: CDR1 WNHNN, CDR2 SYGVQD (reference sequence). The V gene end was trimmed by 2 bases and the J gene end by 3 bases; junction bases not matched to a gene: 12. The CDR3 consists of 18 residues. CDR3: CASSEEAPGQRDTGELFF. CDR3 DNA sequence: TGCGCCAGCAGTGAGGAGGCACCGGGACAGAGGGACACCGGGGAGCTGTTTTTT.

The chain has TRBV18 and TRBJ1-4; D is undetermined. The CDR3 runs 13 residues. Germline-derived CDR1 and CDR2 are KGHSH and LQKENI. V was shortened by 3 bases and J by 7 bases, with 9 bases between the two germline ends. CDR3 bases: TGTGCCAGCTCACCCGGGAGATCTGAAAAACTGTTTTTT. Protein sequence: CASSPGRSEKLFF.

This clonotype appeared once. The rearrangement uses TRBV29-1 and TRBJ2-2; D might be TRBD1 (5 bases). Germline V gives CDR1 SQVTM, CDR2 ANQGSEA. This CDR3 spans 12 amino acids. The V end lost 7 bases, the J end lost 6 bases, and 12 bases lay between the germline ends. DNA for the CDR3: TGCAGCGGGGGCCGAGCCGCCGGGGAGCTGTTTTTT. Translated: CSGGRAAGELFF.

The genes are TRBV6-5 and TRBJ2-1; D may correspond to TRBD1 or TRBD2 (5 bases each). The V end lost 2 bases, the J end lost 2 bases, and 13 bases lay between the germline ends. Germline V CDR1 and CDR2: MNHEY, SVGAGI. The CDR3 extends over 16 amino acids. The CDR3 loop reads CASSYQGAGTYNEQFF. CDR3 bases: TGTGCCAGCAGTTACCAAGGGGCCGGGACCTACAATGAGCAGTTCTTC.

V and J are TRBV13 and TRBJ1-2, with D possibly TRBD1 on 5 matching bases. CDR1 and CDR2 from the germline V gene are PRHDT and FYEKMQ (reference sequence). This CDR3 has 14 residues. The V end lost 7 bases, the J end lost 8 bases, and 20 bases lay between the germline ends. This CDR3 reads CASKGFGGRGGYTF. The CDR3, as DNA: TGTGCCAGCAAGGGGTTCGGCGGGAGAGGAGGCTACACCTTC.

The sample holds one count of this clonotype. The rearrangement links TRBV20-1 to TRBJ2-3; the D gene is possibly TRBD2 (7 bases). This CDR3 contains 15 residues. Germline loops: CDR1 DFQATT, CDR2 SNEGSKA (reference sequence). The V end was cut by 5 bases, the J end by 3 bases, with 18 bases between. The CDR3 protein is CSALGGGQGTDTQYF. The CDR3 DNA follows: TGCAGTGCTCTTGGCGGGGGCCAAGGGACAGATACGCAGTATTTT.

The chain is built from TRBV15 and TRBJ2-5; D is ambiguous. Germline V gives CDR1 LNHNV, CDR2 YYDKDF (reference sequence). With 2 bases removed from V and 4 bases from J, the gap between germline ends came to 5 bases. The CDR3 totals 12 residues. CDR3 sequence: CATSRLGETQYF. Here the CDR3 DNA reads TGTGCCACCAGCAGACTGGGAGAGACCCAGTACTTC.

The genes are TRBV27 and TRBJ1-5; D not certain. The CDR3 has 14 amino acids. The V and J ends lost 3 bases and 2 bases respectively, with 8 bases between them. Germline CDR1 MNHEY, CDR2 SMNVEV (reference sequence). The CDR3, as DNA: TGTGCCAGCAGTTTCCGGTTTGGCAATCAGCCCCAGCATTTT. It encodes CASSFRFGNQPQHF.

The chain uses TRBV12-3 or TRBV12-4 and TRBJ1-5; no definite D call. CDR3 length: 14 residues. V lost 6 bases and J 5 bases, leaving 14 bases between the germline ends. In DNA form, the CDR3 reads TGTGCCAGCAGCCCAGGTGGGGTGGATCAGCCCCAGCATTTT. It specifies CASSPGGVDQPQHF.

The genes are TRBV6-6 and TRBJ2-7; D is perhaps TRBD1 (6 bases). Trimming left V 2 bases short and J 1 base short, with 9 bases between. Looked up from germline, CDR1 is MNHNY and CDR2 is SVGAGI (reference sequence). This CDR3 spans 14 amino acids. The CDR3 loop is CASSYGQGSYEQYF. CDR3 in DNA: TGTGCCAGCAGTTACGGTCAGGGGTCCTACGAGCAGTACTTC.

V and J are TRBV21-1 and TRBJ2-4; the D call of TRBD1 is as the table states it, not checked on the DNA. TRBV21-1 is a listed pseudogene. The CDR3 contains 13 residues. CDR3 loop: CASSNGRINIQYF. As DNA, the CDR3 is TGTGCCAGCAGCAATGGGCGAATAAACATTCAGTACTTC.

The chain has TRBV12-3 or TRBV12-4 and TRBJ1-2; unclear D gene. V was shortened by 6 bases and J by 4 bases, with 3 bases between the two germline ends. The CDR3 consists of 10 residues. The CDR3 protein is CASRLYGYTF. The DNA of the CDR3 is TGTGCCAGCAGACTCTATGGCTACACCTTC.

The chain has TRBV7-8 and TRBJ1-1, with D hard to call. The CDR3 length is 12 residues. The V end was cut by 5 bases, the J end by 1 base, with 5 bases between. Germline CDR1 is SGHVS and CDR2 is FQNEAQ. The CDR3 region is CASSGRNTEAFF. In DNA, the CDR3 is TGTGCCAGCAGCGGAAGGAACACTGAAGCTTTCTTT.

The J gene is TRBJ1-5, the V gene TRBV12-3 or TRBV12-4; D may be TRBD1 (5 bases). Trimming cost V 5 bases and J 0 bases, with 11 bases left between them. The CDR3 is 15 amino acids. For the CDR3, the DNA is TGTGCCAGCAGTGGGCAGGGAGATAGCAATCAGCCCCAGCATTTT. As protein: CASSGQGDSNQPQHF.

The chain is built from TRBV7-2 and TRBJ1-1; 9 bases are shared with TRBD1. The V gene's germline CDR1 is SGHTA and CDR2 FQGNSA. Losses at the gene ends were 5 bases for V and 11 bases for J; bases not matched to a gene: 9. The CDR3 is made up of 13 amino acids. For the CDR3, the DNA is TGTGCCAGCAGCCGAAACACGGGGACAGGGGCTTTCTTT. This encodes CASSRNTGTGAFF.